The sequence of this TCR beta chain was determined in a study of blood T cell repertoires in COVID-19. Overall study: In each case, the material was cDNA or gDNA derived from T cells, B-cell-depleted T cells, or PBMCs.

The CDR3 is 19 amino acids. The V gene end was trimmed by 3 bases and the J gene end by 2 bases; junction bases not matched to a gene: 14. CDR1 is KGHSH, CDR2 LQKENI, per germline. This clone was detected only a few times. The assay was immunoSEQ multiplex PCR, and TCRdb's table has in-frame clones only and misses some. The repertoire holds some 26,000 clones, approximately 86% seen once, with roughly 2% in the top ten. Source material: peripheral blood. The chain carries TRBV18 and TRBJ1-3; 9 nucleotides align to TRBD1. This TCR derives from a man older than 75 with active or convalescent COVID-19. The DNA for the CDR3 is TGTGCCAGCTCACCGCCGGACAGGGGCTCCTATCCACCTGGAAACACCATATATTTT. This sequence encodes CASSPPDRGSYPPGNTIYF.